The T cell receptor (beta chain) described here comes from a study of shared clonotypes between healthy human individuals. Evenly divided among several immunoSEQ plates was the genomic DNA of each subset. Profiling relied on immunoSEQ multiplex PCR, and the TCRdb table lists in-frame clones only, not all of them. Of 950,000 to 1,100,000 clones in the sample, about four fifths were seen once. Overall study findings and caveats: There were few donors, and this limited the genetic and exposure-history diversity represented.

As for this clone: Its antigen is not identified.

The sample comprised memory CD4+ T cells from PBMCs. Subset meaning: CD45RA-negative fraction. The sequence came from a man younger than 35 in good health. Some clones in this sample may be carry-over from other donors' samples.

The DNA for the CDR3 is TGCGCCAGCAGCCAAGGCCCAGGGCGGAGTGGAAACACCATATATTTT. This encodes CASSQGPGRSGNTIYF. The chain carries TRBV4-1 and TRBJ1-3; maybe TRBD1 (5 bases). This CDR3 region has 16 residues. V lost 1 base and J 3 bases, leaving 13 bases between the germline ends. Germline V gene data show CDR1 as MGHRA and CDR2 as YSYEKL.